This TCR beta chain was observed in a study of blood T cell repertoires in COVID-19. Study overall: Material from acute and convalescent COVID-19 was sourced from the United States, Italy and Spain. T cells, B-cell-depleted T cells, or PBMCs supplied cDNA or gDNA.

CDR1 is MNHNS and CDR2 is SASEGT in the germline V gene. The V segment lost 3 bases and the J segment 6 bases; nucleotides outside the gene matches: 8. The CDR3 has 16 residues. Assay: immunoSEQ multiplex PCR; the TCRdb copy retains only in-frame clones and omits some. The sample lists just over 150,000 clones, around 84% seen once, with approximately 9.7% in the top ten. This TCR derives from a woman aged 45-65 years with acute or convalescent COVID-19. The chain recombines TRBV6-1 with TRBJ2-1, with TRBD2 identical over 10 bases. Sequenced: peripheral blood. The CDR3 DNA reads TGTGCCAGCAGTGAGATTGCTAGCGGGAGTCGCAATGAGCAGTTCTTC. It translates to CASSEIASGSRNEQFF.